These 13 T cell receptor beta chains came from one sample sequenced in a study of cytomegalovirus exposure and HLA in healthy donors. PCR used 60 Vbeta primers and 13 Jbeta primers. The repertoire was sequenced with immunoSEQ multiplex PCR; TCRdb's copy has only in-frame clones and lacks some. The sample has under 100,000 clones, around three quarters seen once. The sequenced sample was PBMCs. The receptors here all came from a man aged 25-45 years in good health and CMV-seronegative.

Here the CDR3 DNA reads TGTGCCAGTAGTTCAGGTTCTAATCAGCCCCAGCATTTT. Protein product: CASSSGSNQPQHF. The chain combines TRBV19 with TRBJ1-5, with no clear D. V was pared by 5 bases and J by 4 bases, with 9 bases between. Germline lookup yields CDR1 LNHDA and CDR2 SQIVND (reference sequence). CDR3 length: 13 amino acids.

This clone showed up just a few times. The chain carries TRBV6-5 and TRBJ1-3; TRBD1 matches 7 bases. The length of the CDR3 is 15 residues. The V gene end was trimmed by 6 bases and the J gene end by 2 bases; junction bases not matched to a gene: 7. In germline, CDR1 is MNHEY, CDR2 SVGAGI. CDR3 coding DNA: TGTGCCAGCAGCCGAGACAGGGCGGCTGGAAACACCATATATTTT. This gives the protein CASSRDRAAGNTIYF.

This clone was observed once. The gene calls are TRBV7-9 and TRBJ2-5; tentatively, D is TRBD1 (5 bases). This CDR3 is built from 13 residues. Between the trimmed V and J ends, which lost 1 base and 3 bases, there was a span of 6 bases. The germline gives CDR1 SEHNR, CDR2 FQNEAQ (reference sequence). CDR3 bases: TGTGCCAGCAGCTTAGGACAGAAAGAGACCCAGTACTTC. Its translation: CASSLGQKETQYF.

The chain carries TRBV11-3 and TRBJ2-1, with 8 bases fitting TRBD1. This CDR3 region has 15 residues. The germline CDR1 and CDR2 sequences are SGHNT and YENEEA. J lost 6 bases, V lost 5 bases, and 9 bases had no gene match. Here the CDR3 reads CASSHRQGSGNEQFF. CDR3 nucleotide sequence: TGTGCCAGCAGCCACAGACAGGGGTCAGGCAATGAGCAGTTCTTC.

The CDR3 reads CASSQDNPLTGATDTQYF. The DNA for the CDR3 is TGCGCCAGCAGCCAAGATAACCCTCTGACAGGGGCAACAGATACGCAGTATTTT. The chain couples TRBV4-3 to TRBJ2-3; 8 nucleotides line up with TRBD1. The CDR3 has 18 residues. V lost 0 bases and J lost 3; bases outside the gene matches: 11. From germline, CDR1 is LGHNA and CDR2 YSLEER.

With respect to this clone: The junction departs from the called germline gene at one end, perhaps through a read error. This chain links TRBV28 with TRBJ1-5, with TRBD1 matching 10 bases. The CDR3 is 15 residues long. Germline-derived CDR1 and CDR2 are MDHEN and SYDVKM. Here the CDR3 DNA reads TGTGCCAGCAGTCAGACCGGGACAGGGGACGCGGCCCAGGTATTT. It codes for CASSQTGTGDAAQVF.

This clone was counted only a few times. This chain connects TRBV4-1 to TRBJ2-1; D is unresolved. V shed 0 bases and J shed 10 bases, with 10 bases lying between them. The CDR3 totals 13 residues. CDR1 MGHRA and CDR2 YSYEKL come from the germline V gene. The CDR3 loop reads CASSQDPTREQFF. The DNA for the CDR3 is TGCGCCAGCAGCCAAGATCCGACGAGGGAGCAGTTCTTC.

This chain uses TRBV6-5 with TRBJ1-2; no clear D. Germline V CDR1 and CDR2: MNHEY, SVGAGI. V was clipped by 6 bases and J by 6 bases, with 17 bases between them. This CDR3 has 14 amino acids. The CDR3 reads CASSTPRRENGYTF. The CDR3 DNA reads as TGTGCCAGCAGCACCCCCCGTCGGGAAAATGGCTACACCTTC.

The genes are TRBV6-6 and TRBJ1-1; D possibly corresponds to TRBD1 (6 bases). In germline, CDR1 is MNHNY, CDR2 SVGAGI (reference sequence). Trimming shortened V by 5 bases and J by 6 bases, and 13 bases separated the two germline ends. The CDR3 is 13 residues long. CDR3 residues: CASSGREGAEAFF. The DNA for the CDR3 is TGTGCCAGCAGTGGACGAGAGGGGGCTGAAGCTTTCTTT.

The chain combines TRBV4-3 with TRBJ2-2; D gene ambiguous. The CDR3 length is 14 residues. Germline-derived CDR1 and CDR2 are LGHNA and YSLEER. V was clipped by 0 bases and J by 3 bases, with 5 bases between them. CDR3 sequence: CASSQDGHTGELFF. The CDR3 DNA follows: TGCGCCAGCAGCCAAGATGGCCACACCGGGGAGCTGTTTTTT.

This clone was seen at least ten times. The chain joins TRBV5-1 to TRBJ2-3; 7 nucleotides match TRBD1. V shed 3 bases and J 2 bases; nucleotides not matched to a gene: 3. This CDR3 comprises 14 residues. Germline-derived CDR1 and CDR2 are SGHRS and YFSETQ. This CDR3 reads CASSWQGDTDTQYF. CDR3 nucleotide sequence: TGCGCCAGCAGCTGGCAGGGGGACACAGATACGCAGTATTTT. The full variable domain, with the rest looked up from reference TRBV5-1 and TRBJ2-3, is KAGVTQTPRYLIKTRGQQVTLSCSPISGHRSVSWYQQTPGQGLQFLFEYFSETQRNKGNFPGRFSGRQFSNSRSEMNVSTLELGDSALYLCASSWQGDTDTQYFGPGTRLTVL.

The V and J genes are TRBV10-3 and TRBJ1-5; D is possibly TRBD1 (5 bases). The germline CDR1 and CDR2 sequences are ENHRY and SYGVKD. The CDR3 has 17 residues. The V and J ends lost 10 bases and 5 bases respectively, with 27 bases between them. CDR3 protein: CAKPPWQGEGAYQPQHF. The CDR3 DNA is TGTGCCAAGCCGCCCTGGCAGGGTGAAGGGGCCTATCAGCCCCAGCATTTT.

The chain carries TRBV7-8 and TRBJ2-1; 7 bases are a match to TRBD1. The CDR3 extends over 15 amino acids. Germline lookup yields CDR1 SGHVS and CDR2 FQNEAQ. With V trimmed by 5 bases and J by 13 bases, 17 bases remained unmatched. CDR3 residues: CASSRDSRQTSRQFF. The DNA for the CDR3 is TGTGCCAGCAGCAGGGACAGTCGCCAAACTTCACGCCAGTTCTTC.